This entry features one T cell receptor beta chain sequence. What it binds is not known. Clones were read by immunoSEQ multiplex PCR, and TCRdb kept only the in-frame ones, dropping some. The table lists fewer than 120,000 clones, about 90% of them singletons. V dropped 5 bases and J dropped 0; count of bases not matched to a gene: 13. Germline assignment: CDR1 SNHLY and CDR2 FYNNEI. The CDR3 is 19 residues long. The data originate from a study of T cell responses to AZD1222 COVID-19 vaccine. Study results and caveats: Sampling that yielded the repertoires occurred only after the peak T cell response. Baseline antibody screening turned up just six or seven seropositive AZD1222 recipients. Reportedly, close to half of spike-specific TCRs are directed against unmutated variant regions. Two doses of AZD1222 preceded a rise in Spike-specific TCR breadth and depth.

The sequence was obtained from an adult who received the AZD1222 COVID-19 vaccine. The rearrangement joins TRBV2 to TRBJ1-5, with 10 positions matching TRBD1. The source material was peripheral blood, sampled 28 days after the second AZD1222 dose. The CDR3 here is CASSFLGTGDKDSNQPQHF. In nucleotides, the CDR3 is TGTGCCAGCAGTTTCCTAGGGACAGGGGATAAGGATAGCAATCAGCCCCAGCATTTT.